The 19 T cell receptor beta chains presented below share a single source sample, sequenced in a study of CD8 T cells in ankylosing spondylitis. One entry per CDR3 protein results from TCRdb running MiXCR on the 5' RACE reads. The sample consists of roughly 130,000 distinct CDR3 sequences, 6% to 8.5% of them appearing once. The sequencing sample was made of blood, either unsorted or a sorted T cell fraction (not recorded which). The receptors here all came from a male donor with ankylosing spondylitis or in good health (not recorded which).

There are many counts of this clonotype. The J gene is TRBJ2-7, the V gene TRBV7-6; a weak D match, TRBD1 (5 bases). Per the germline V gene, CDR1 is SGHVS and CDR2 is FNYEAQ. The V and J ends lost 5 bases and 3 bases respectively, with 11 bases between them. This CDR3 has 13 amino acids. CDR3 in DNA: TGTGCCAGCAGCCAAGAACAGGACTACGAGCAGTACTTC. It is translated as CASSQEQDYEQYF.

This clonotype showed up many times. Here the CDR3 DNA reads TGCAGTGCTCTTCTAGGCGAGCAGTACTTC. It specifies CSALLGEQYF. The chain is built from TRBV20-1 and TRBJ2-7, with D unresolved. In germline, CDR1 is DFQATT, CDR2 SNEGSKA (reference sequence). V was cut by 5 bases and J by 6 bases, with 8 bases left in between. This CDR3 comprises 10 residues.

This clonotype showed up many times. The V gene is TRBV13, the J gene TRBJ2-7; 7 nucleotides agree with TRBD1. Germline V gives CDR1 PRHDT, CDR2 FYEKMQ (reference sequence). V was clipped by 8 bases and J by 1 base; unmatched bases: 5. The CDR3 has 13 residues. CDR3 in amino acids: CASLDRQSYEQYF. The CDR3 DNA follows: TGTGCCAGCTTGGACAGGCAATCCTACGAGCAGTACTTC.

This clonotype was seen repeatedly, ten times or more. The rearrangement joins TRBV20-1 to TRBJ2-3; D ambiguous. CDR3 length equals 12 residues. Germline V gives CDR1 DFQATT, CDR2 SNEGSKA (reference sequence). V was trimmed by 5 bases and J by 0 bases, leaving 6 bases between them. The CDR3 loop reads CSAPPSTDTQYF. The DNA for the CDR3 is TGCAGTGCTCCCCCTAGCACAGATACGCAGTATTTT.

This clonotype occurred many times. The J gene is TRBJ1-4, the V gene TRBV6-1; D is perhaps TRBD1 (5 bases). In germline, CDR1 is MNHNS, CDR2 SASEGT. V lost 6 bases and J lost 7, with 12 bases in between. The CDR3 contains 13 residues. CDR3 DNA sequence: TGTGCCAGCAGGAGGGGCGGGTCTGAAAAACTGTTTTTT. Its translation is CASRRGGSEKLFF.

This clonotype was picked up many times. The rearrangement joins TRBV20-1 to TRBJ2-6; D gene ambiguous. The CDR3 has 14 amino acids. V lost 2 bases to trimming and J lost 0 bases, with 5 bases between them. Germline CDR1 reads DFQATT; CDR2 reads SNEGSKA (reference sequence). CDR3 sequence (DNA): TGCAGTGCTAGACAAGCCTCTGGGGCCAACGTCCTGACTTTC. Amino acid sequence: CSARQASGANVLTF.

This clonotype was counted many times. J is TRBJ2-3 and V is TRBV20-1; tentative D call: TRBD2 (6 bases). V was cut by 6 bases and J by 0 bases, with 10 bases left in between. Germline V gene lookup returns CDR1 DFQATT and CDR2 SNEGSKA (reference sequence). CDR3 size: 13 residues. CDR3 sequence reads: CSAAGTSTDTQYF. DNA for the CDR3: TGCAGTGCCGCCGGGACTAGCACAGATACGCAGTATTTT.

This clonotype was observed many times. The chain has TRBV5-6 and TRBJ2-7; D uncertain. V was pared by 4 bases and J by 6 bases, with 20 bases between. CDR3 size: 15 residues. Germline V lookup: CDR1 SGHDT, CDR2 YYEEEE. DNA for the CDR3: TGTGCCAGCAGCCGAAGACGGGCCTCAAGGGTCGAGCAGTACTTC. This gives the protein CASSRRRASRVEQYF.

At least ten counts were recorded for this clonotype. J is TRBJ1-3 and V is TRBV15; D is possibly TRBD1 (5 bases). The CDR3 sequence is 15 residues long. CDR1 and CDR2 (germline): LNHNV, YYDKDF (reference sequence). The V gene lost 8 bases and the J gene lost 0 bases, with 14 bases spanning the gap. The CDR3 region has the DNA TGTGCCACCGGGGGGGGGACGTTCTCTGGAAACACCATATATTTT. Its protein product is CATGGGTFSGNTIYF.

The CDR3 DNA is TGTGCCAGCAGCTTCGTGAGGGGTGACACTGAAGCTTTCTTT. This gives the protein CASSFVRGDTEAFF. The V call is TRBV7-2, the J call TRBJ1-1; maybe TRBD1 (5 bases). The V gene lost 3 bases and the J gene lost 3 bases, with 11 bases spanning the gap. From germline, CDR1 is SGHTA and CDR2 FQGNSA. The CDR3 extends over 14 amino acids. Supplemented by reference TRBV7-2 and TRBJ1-1, the full variable domain reads GAGVSQSPSNKVTEKGKDVELRCDPISGHTALYWYRQSLGQGLEFLIYFQGNSAPDKSGLPSDRFSAERTGGSVSTLTIQRTQQEDSAVYLCASSFVRGDTEAFFGQGTRLTVV.

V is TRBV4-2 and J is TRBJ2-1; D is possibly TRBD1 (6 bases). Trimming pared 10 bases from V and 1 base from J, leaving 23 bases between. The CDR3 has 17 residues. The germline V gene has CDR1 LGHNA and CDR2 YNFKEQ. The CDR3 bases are TGTGCCATGGGCCAGGGGCTCGTCCGCTGGTCCTACAATGAGCAGTTCTTC. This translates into CAMGQGLVRWSYNEQFF.

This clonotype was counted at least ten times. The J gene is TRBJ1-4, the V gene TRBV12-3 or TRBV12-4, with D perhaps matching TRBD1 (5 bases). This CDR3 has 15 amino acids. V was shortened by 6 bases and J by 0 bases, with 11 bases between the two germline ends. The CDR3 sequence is CASRLTDATNEKLFF. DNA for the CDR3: TGTGCCAGCAGGTTGACAGATGCAACTAATGAAAAACTGTTTTTT.

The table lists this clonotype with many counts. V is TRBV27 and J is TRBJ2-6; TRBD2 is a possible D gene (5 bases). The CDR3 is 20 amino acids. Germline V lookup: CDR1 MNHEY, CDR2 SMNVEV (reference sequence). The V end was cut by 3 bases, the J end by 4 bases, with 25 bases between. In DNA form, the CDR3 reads TGTGCCAGCAGTTTTGCCCTCGTAGGAGGATCTGTCTCCGGGGCCAACGTCCTGACTTTC. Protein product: CASSFALVGGSVSGANVLTF.

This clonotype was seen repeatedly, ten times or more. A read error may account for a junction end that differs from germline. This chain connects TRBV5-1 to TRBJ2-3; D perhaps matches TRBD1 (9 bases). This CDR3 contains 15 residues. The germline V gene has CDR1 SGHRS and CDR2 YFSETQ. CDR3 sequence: CASSREGQGTDTQYF. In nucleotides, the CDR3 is TGCGCCAGCAGCCGGGAGGGACAGGGCACGGATACGCAGTATTTT. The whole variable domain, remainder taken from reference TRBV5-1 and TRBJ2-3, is KAGVTQTPRYLIKTRGQQVTLSCSPISGHRSVSWYQQTPGQGLQFLFEYFSETQRNKGNFPGRFSGRQFSNSRSEMNVSTLELGDSALYLCASSREGQGTDTQYFGPGTRLTVL.

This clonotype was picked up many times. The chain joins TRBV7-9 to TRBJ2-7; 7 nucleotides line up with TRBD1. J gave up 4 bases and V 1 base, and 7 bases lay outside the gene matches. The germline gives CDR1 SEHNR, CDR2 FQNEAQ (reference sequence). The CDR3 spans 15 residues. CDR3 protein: CASSLEAGGMYEQYF. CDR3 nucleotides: TGTGCCAGCAGCTTAGAGGCAGGGGGTATGTACGAGCAGTACTTC.

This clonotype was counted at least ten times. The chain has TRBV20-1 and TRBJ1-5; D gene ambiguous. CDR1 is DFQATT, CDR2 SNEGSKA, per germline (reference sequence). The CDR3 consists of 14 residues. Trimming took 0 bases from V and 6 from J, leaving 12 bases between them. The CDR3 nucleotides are TGCAGTGCTAGAGATTCGGGGTCCGGTCAGCCCCAGCATTTT. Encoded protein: CSARDSGSGQPQHF.

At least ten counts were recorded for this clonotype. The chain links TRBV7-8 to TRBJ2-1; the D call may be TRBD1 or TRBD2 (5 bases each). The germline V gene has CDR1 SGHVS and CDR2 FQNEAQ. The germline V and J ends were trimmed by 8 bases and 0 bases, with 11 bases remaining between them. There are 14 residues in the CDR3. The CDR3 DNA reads TGTGCCAGCGGACCGGGGCACTCCTACAATGAGCAGTTCTTC. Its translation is CASGPGHSYNEQFF.

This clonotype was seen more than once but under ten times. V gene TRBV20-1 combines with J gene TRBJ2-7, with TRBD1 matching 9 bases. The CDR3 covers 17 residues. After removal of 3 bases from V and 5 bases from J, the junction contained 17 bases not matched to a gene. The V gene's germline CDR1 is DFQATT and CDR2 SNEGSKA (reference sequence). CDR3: CSASRAPIGTGIHEQYF. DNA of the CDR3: TGCAGTGCTAGTAGGGCCCCAATCGGGACAGGGATCCACGAGCAGTACTTC.

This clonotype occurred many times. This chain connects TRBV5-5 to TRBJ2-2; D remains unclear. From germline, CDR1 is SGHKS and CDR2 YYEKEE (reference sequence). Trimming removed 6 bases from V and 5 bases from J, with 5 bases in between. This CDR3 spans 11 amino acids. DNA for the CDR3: TGTGCCAGCATGGCGACCGGGGAGCTGTTTTTT. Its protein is CASMATGELFF.